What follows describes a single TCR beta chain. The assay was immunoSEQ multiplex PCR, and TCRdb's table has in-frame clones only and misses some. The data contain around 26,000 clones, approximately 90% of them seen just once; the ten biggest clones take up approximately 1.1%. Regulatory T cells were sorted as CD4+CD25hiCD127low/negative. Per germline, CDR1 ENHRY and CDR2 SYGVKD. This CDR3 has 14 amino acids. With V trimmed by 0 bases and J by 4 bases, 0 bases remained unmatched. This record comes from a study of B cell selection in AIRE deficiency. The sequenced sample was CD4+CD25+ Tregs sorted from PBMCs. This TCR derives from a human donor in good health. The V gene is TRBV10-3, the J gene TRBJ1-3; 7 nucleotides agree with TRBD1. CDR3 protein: CAISESGQGNTIYF. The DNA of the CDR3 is TGTGCCATCAGTGAGTCGGGACAGGGAAACACCATATATTTT.